This T cell receptor beta chain was captured in a study of chemoradiotherapy in HPV16-positive cancers. Study in general: Candidate HPV-specific T-cell clones and common TCR motifs came from functional assays in a couple of HPV16-positive patients. Study-wide points: Non-HPV-specific T cells did not expand in tumors during treatment, whereas candidate HPV-specific clones and E7-related motifs did.

Turning to this clone: The antigen is not known.

Sequencing used immunoSEQ multiplex PCR; TCRdb keeps in-frame clones, though not all of them. The table has 250 to 300 clones, around 96% seen once. Germline CDR1 and CDR2: ENHRY and SYGVKD. Trimming cost V 3 bases and J 0 bases; bases outside gene matches: 2. This CDR3 is built from 15 residues. J is TRBJ2-3 and V is TRBV10-3; 8 bases map to TRBD2. This sequence originates from a human donor with HPV-associated anogenital cancer. The specimen comprised tumor tissue, sampled from a patient who underwent chemoradiotherapy. Here the CDR3 reads CAISESSGSTDTQYF. The CDR3 DNA reads TGTGCCATCAGTGAATCTAGCGGGAGCACAGATACGCAGTATTTT.